This paragraph covers one T cell receptor beta chain sequence. This CDR3 has 16 residues. From germline, CDR1 is LGHDT and CDR2 YNNKEL (reference sequence). V shed 1 base and J 9 bases; nucleotides not matched to a gene: 9. The sample comes from a study of blood T cell repertoires in COVID-19. As for the study in general: The cDNA or gDNA used as material had been derived from T cells, B-cell-depleted T cells, or PBMCs.

The authors' processing: By means of reference gene primer amplification, nucleated cell counts were estimated. Data came from immunoSEQ multiplex PCR; TCRdb stores just in-frame clones and leaves some out. V, J and clone size are taken as reported in that table, and D and trimming were inferred from the DNA itself. The sample carries fewer than 300,000 clones, around 79% recorded once. The rearrangement uses TRBV3-1 (or the pseudogene TRBV3-2) and TRBJ2-1; 10 positions agree with TRBD2. The sequencing input was peripheral blood. The sequence came from a woman aged 80 or over with acute or convalescent COVID-19. The CDR3 DNA follows: TGTGCCAGCAGCCAAGCGGCTAGCGGGGGAATCGGTGAGCAGTTCTTC. Translating gives CASSQAASGGIGEQFF.